The 24 T cell receptor beta chains given below trace back to one sample, sequenced in a study of blood T cell repertoires in COVID-19. Repertoires were generated with immunoSEQ multiplex PCR, while TCRdb's copy carries only in-frame clones and drops some. The sample shows around 100,000 clones, roughly 80% of them seen only once. The sequenced sample consisted of peripheral blood. These receptors were obtained from a man in his sixties with acute or convalescent COVID-19.

The V call is TRBV20-1, the J call TRBJ1-2; 7 bases agree with TRBD1. After removal of 4 bases from V and 4 bases from J, the junction contained 0 bases not matched to a gene. Germline V lookup: CDR1 DFQATT, CDR2 SNEGSKA (reference sequence). The CDR3 has 11 residues. CDR3 DNA sequence: TGCAGTGCTACAGGGGGCTATGGCTACACCTTC. This translates into CSATGGYGYTF.

The J gene is TRBJ1-1, the V gene TRBV18, with D possibly being TRBD1 (5 bases). Germline values: CDR1 KGHSH, CDR2 LQKENI. This CDR3 is 15 amino acids long. V was shortened by 1 base and J by 1 base, with 10 bases between the two germline ends. CDR3 DNA: TGTGCCAGCTCACCACAGGGGCCTAAGAACACTGAAGCTTTCTTT. It codes for CASSPQGPKNTEAFF.

The rearrangement links TRBV9 to TRBJ1-2, with a tentative D call TRBD1 (6 bases). CDR3 length equals 15 residues. Trimming shortened V by 3 bases and J by 4 bases, and 16 bases separated the two germline ends. Germline V CDR1 and CDR2: SGDLS, YYNGEE. DNA of the CDR3: TGTGCCAGCAGCGCCTACAGGGAAGAACCCTATGGCTACACCTTC. It specifies CASSAYREEPYGYTF.

The CDR3 is CASSKDRVTYGYTF. The CDR3 coding sequence is TGTGCCAGCAGTAAAGACAGGGTAACCTATGGCTACACCTTC. The V call is TRBV7-9, the J call TRBJ1-2; 7 positions match TRBD1. CDR1 is SEHNR and CDR2 is FQNEAQ in the germline V gene (reference sequence). CDR3 length: 14 residues. V shed 6 bases and J 4 bases; nucleotides not matched to a gene: 8.

This chain uses TRBV30 with TRBJ2-5; TRBD1 matches at 8 bases. The CDR3 spans 14 residues. After removal of 3 bases from V and 5 bases from J, the junction contained 8 bases not matched to a gene. Germline lookup yields CDR1 GTSNPN and CDR2 SVGIG (reference sequence). CDR3 sequence reads: CAWSLQGASETQYF. Written as DNA, the CDR3 is TGTGCCTGGAGCCTTCAGGGGGCATCCGAGACCCAGTACTTC. Variable domain in full (rest from reference TRBV30 and TRBJ2-5): SQTIHQWPATLVQPVGSPLSLECTVEGTSNPNLYWYRQAAGRGLQLLFYSVGIGQISSEVPQNLSASRPQDRQFILSSKKLLLSDSGFYLCAWSLQGASETQYFGPGTRLLVL.

The chain has TRBV2 and TRBJ1-1, with 8 bases that match TRBD1. The V gene end was trimmed by 7 bases and the J gene end by 1 base; junction bases not matched to a gene: 5. CDR3 length equals 14 residues. Germline-derived CDR1 and CDR2 are SNHLY and FYNNEI. The CDR3 bases are TGTGCCAGCAATCCCGGGACAGGGAACACTGAAGCTTTCTTT. It translates to CASNPGTGNTEAFF.

The chain joins TRBV7-3 to TRBJ2-1, with 10 bases identical to TRBD1. Unmatched junction bases numbered 7, after V lost 4 bases and J lost 7 bases. The CDR3 covers 15 residues. CDR1 is SGHTA and CDR2 is FQGTGA in the germline V gene. In DNA, the CDR3 is TGTGCCAGCAGCTCATCGGGACAGGGGCGTAATGAGCAGTTCTTC. Its translation: CASSSSGQGRNEQFF.

The rearrangement joins TRBV10-3 to TRBJ2-1, with TRBD2 identical over 7 bases. Germline lookup yields CDR1 ENHRY and CDR2 SYGVKD. V lost 8 bases and J lost 5; bases outside the gene matches: 9. The CDR3 has 14 residues. The chain's CDR3 is CAISRGSIDNEQFF. DNA for the CDR3: TGTGCCATCTCGCGCGGGAGTATTGACAATGAGCAGTTCTTC.

This clone was observed a single time. The chain couples TRBV30 to TRBJ1-6, with D maybe TRBD1 (5 bases). There are 13 residues in the CDR3. Trimming left V 2 bases short and J 8 bases short, with 10 bases between. Germline CDR1 GTSNPN, CDR2 SVGIG (reference sequence). The CDR3 region is CAWSSGVYSPLHF. In nucleotides, the CDR3 is TGTGCCTGGAGTTCGGGGGTTTATTCACCCCTCCACTTT.

This chain uses TRBV7-2 with TRBJ2-6, with TRBD1 matching 8 bases. This CDR3 region has 18 residues. V trimming: 2 bases; J trimming: 4 bases; junction bases outside the gene matches: 10. Germline CDR1 SGHTA, CDR2 FQGNSA. The CDR3: CASSLMGQAMGGANVLTF. The CDR3 bases are TGTGCCAGCAGCTTAATGGGACAGGCAATGGGGGGGGCCAACGTCCTGACTTTC. The full variable domain, with the rest looked up from reference TRBV7-2 and TRBJ2-6, is GAGVSQSPSNKVTEKGKDVELRCDPISGHTALYWYRQSLGQGLEFLIYFQGNSAPDKSGLPSDRFSAERTGGSVSTLTIQRTQQEDSAVYLCASSLMGQAMGGANVLTFGAGSRLTVL.

This clone was found a few times. V is TRBV7-2 and J is TRBJ1-5, with D possibly being TRBD1 (6 bases). Trimming removed 1 base from V and 4 bases from J, with 11 bases in between. The CDR3 consists of 15 residues. Germline CDR1 is SGHTA and CDR2 is FQGNSA. The DNA for the CDR3 is TGTGCCAGCAGCTTAGGGACAGCAACAAATCAGCCCCAGCATTTT. Translated: CASSLGTATNQPQHF. Complete variable domain (other parts from reference TRBV7-2 and TRBJ1-5): GAGVSQSPSNKVTEKGKDVELRCDPISGHTALYWYRQSLGQGLEFLIYFQGNSAPDKSGLPSDRFSAERTGGSVSTLTIQRTQQEDSAVYLCASSLGTATNQPQHFGDGTRLSIL.

The chain is built from TRBV2 and TRBJ2-5; D gene uncertain. The ends were cut back, 4 bases at V and 5 bases at J, with 5 bases in the middle. This CDR3 contains 11 residues. The germline gives CDR1 SNHLY, CDR2 FYNNEI. CDR3 region: CASSGLETQYF. The CDR3, as DNA: TGTGCCAGCAGTGGGCTCGAGACCCAGTACTTC.

The chain has TRBV15 and TRBJ2-7, with D perhaps TRBD2 (5 bases). CDR3 length: 15 residues. The germline V gene encodes CDR1 LNHNV and CDR2 YYDKDF (reference sequence). Trimming left V 2 bases short and J 3 bases short, with 14 bases between. The CDR3 DNA reads as TGTGCCACCAGCAGACTCGGACGGGAAAACTACGAGCAGTACTTC. This sequence encodes CATSRLGRENYEQYF.

V and J are TRBV10-3 and TRBJ1-5; TRBD1 agrees at 9 bases. V was pared by 6 bases and J by 5 bases, with 5 bases of the junction left unmatched. The CDR3 length is 14 residues. Germline CDR1 ENHRY, CDR2 SYGVKD. The CDR3 DNA reads as TGTGCCATCAGCCCGGGACAGGGTGATCAGCCCCAGCATTTT. Translating it yields CAISPGQGDQPQHF.

V gene TRBV9 combines with J gene TRBJ2-1, with TRBD2 matching over 11 bases. CDR1 and CDR2 from the germline V gene are SGDLS and YYNGEE. J lost 2 bases, V lost 0 bases, and 1 base had no gene match. This CDR3 has 16 amino acids. The DNA for the CDR3 is TGTGCCAGCAGCGTAGAACTAGCGGGAGCCTACAATGAGCAGTTCTTC. Amino acid sequence: CASSVELAGAYNEQFF.

The gene calls are TRBV25-1 and TRBJ2-3; 8 nucleotides line up with TRBD1. Germline trimming cut 6 bases from V and 3 bases from J; bases unmatched to any gene: 2. The CDR3 has 13 residues. The germline V gene has CDR1 MGHDK and CDR2 SYGVNS. CDR3 region: CASRGTGTDTQYF. CDR3 coding DNA: TGTGCCAGCAGAGGGACAGGTACAGATACGCAGTATTTT.

The CDR3 DNA follows: TGTGCCAGCAGCCCAGGGGGTAGCAATCAGCCCCAGCATTTT. It is translated as CASSPGGSNQPQHF. The chain carries TRBV28 and TRBJ1-5; 7 bases fit TRBD1. With V trimmed by 6 bases and J by 0 bases, 2 bases remained unmatched. This CDR3 has 14 residues. Germline CDR1 and CDR2: MDHEN and SYDVKM.

This chain connects TRBV5-4 to TRBJ1-6; D gene unclear. Germline CDR1 reads SGHNT; CDR2 reads YYREEE (reference sequence). The CDR3 spans 16 residues. V was trimmed by 2 bases and J by 2 bases, leaving 11 bases between them. Here the CDR3 DNA reads TGTGCCAGCAGCTTAGTCCGGGGAGCCTATAATTCACCCCTCCACTTT. It specifies CASSLVRGAYNSPLHF.

Only a few counts were recorded for this clone. The rearrangement uses TRBV5-4 and TRBJ2-7, with D maybe TRBD2 (6 bases). The CDR3 spans 13 residues. V was shortened by 0 bases and J by 6 bases, with 10 bases between the two germline ends. Per the germline V gene, CDR1 is SGHNT and CDR2 is YYREEE (reference sequence). CDR3: CASSLDRGGEQYF. The CDR3 DNA reads as TGTGCCAGCAGCTTGGACCGGGGAGGCGAGCAGTACTTC.

This clone was counted only a few times. This chain links TRBV10-3 with TRBJ1-3; D uncertain. CDR3 length: 16 amino acids. V lost 6 bases and J lost 0, with 15 bases in between. Per the germline V gene, CDR1 is ENHRY and CDR2 is SYGVKD. CDR3 DNA sequence: TGTGCCATCAGCGGTGTAAGAAAGAGCTCTGGAAACACCATATATTTT. It encodes CAISGVRKSSGNTIYF.

This rearrangement joins TRBV6-2 or TRBV6-3 to TRBJ1-4; 7 nucleotides align to TRBD1. V gave up 5 bases and J gave up 6 bases; unmatched junction bases: 6. Germline values: CDR1 MNHEY, CDR2 SVGEGT. The CDR3 loop spans 14 amino acids. The CDR3: CASSRTGGDEKLFF. The CDR3 bases are TGTGCCAGCAGTCGGACAGGCGGGGATGAAAAACTGTTTTTT.

J is TRBJ2-1 and V is TRBV20-1, with D unclear. The CDR3 covers 15 residues. V dropped 3 bases and J dropped 0 bases, with 12 bases sitting between them. Germline lookup yields CDR1 DFQATT and CDR2 SNEGSKA (reference sequence). The DNA of the CDR3 is TGCAGTGCTAGTGGAGCCTTTAGCTCCTACAATGAGCAGTTCTTC. This sequence encodes CSASGAFSSYNEQFF.

This clone occurred a few times. V is TRBV30 and J is TRBJ1-2; D gene uncertain. The V end was cut by 0 bases, the J end by 8 bases, with 13 bases between. The germline CDR1 and CDR2 sequences are GTSNPN and SVGIG (reference sequence). The CDR3 runs to 13 residues. This CDR3 is CAWSVQSRGGYTF. The CDR3, as DNA: TGTGCCTGGAGTGTACAATCCCGAGGAGGCTACACCTTC.

The genes are TRBV7-3 and TRBJ1-2; 9 bases are a match to TRBD1. The CDR3 length is 14 residues. V lost 2 bases, J lost 2 bases, and 0 bases stayed unmatched. CDR1 is SGHTA, CDR2 FQGTGA, per germline. CDR3 loop: CASSLGTGNYGYTF. DNA of the CDR3: TGTGCCAGCAGCTTAGGGACAGGGAACTATGGCTACACCTTC. The full variable domain, rest sourced from reference TRBV7-3 and TRBJ1-2, is GAGVSQTPSNKVTEKGKYVELRCDPISGHTALYWYRQSLGQGPEFLIYFQGTGAADDSGLPNDRFFAVRPEGSVSTLKIQRTERGDSAVYLCASSLGTGNYGYTFGSGTRLTVV.